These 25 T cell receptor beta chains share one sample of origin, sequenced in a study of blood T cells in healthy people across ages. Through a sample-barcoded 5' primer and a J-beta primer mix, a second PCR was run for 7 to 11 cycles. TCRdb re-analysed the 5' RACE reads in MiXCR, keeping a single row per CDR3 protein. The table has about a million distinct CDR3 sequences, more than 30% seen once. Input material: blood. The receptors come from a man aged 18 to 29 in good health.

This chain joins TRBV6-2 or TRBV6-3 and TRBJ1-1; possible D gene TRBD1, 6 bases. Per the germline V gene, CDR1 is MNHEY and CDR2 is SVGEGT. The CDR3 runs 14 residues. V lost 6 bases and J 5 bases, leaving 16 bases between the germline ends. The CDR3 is CASRQNREDTEAFF. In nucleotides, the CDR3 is TGTGCCAGCAGACAAAACAGGGAGGATACTGAAGCTTTCTTT.

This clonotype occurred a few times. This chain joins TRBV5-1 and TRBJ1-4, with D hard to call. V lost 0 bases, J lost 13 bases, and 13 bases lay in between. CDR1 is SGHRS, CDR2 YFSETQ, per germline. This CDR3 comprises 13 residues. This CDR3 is CASSLVLGEGLFF. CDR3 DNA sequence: TGCGCCAGCAGCTTGGTTCTTGGGGAAGGACTGTTTTTT.

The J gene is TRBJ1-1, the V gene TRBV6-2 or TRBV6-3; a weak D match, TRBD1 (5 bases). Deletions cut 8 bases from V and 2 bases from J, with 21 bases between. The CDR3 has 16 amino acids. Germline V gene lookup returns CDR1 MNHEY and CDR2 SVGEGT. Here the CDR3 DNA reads TGTGCCAGCCGATTGAGGACGGGGACGGCCAACACTGAAGCTTTCTTT. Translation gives CASRLRTGTANTEAFF.

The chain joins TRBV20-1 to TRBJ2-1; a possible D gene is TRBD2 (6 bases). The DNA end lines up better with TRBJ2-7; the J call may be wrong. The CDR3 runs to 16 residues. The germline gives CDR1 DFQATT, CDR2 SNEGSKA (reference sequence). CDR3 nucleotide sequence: TGCAGTGCTAGAGATCGAGAGCGGGTGCCCTACAATGAGCAGTACTTC. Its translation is CSARDRERVPYNEQYF.

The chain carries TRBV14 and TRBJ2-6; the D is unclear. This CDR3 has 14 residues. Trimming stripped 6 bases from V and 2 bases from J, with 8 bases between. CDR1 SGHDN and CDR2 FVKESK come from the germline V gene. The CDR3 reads CASSPEPGANVLTF. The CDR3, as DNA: TGTGCCAGCAGTCCCGAGCCTGGGGCCAACGTCCTGACTTTC.

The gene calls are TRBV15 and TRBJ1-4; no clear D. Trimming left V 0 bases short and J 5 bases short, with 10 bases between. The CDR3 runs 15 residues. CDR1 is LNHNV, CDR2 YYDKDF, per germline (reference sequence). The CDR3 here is CATSREGRPNEKLFF. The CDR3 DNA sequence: TGTGCCACCAGCAGAGAGGGAAGACCCAATGAAAAACTGTTTTTT. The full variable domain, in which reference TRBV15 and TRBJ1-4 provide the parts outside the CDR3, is DAMVIQNPRYQVTQFGKPVTLSCSQTLNHNVMYWYQQKSSQAPKLLFHYYDKDFNNEADTPDNFQSRRPNTSFCFLDIRSPGLGDTAMYLCATSREGRPNEKLFFGSGTQLSVL.

The CDR3 coding sequence is TGCAGTGCTAGACCAGTTTATGGCTACACCTTC. Encoded protein: CSARPVYGYTF. The chain uses TRBV20-1 and TRBJ1-2; D remains ambiguous. Germline CDR1 DFQATT, CDR2 SNEGSKA (reference sequence). Trimming cost V 2 bases and J 5 bases, with 6 bases left between them. The CDR3 is 11 amino acids.

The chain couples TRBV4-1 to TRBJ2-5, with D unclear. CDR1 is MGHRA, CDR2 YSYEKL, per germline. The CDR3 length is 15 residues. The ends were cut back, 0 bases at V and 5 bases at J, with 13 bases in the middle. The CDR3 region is CASSQDQSQRETQYF. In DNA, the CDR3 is TGCGCCAGCAGCCAAGATCAGTCCCAACGGGAGACCCAGTACTTC.

CDR3 amino acids: CATSDVRDGRNEQYF. In nucleotides, the CDR3 is TGTGCCACCAGTGATGTCCGGGACGGGAGGAATGAGCAGTACTTC. The V and J genes are TRBV24-1 and TRBJ2-5; 7 nucleotides align to TRBD2. The germline CDR1 and CDR2 sequences are KGHDR and SFDVKD. This CDR3 is built from 15 residues. The trim removed 3 bases at V and 11 bases at J, leaving 14 bases unmatched.

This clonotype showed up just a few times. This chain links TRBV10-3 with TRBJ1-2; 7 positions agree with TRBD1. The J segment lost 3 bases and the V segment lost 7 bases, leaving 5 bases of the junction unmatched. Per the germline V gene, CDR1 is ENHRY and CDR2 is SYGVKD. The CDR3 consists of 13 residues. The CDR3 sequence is CAITSGTDYGYTF. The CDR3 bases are TGTGCCATCACCTCAGGGACAGACTATGGCTACACCTTC.

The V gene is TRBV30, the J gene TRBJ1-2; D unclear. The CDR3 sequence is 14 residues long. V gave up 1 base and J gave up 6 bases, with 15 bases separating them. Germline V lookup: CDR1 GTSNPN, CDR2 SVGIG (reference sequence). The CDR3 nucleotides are TGTGCCTGGAGTGCTTTCACTCCTGAGGATGGCTACACCTTC. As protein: CAWSAFTPEDGYTF.

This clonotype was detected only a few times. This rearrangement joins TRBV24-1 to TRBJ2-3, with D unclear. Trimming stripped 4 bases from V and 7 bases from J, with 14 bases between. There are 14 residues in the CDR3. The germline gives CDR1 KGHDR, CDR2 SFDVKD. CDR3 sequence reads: CATSEGPEGYTQYF. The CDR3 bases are TGTGCCACCAGTGAAGGCCCAGAAGGCTATACGCAGTATTTT.

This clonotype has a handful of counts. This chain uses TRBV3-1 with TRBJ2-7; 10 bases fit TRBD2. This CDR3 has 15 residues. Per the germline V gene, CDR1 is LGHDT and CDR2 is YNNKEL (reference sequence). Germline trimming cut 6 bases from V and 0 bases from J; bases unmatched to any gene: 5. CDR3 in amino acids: CASRKGLADSYEQYF. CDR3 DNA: TGTGCCAGCAGGAAAGGACTAGCGGACTCCTACGAGCAGTACTTC.

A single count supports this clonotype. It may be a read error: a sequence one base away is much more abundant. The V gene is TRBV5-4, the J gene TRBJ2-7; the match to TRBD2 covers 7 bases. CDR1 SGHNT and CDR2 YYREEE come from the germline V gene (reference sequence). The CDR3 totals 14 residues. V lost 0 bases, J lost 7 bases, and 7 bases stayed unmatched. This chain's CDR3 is CASSLGGLVDEQYF. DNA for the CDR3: TGTGCCAGCAGCTTGGGTGGACTAGTGGATGAGCAGTACTTC.

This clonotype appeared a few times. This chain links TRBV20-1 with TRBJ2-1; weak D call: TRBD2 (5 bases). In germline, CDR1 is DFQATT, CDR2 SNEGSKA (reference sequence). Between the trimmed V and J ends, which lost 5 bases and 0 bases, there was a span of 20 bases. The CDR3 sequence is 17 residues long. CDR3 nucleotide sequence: TGCAGTGCTCCCGGGGAATTAAGACGGAGCTCCTACAATGAGCAGTTCTTC. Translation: CSAPGELRRSSYNEQFF.

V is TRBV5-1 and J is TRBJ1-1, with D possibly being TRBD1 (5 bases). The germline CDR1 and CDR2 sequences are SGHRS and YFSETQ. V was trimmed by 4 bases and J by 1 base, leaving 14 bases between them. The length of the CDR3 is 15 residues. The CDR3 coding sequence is TGCGCCAGCAGCCGCACGCAGGGAGCGAACACTGAAGCTTTCTTT. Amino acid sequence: CASSRTQGANTEAFF.

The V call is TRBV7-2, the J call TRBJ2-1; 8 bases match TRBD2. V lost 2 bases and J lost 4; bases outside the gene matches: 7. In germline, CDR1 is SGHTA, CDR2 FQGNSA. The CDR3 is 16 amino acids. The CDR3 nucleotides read TGTGCCAGCAGCTTATTCCGCGGGGGGATATACAATGAGCAGTTCTTC. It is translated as CASSLFRGGIYNEQFF.

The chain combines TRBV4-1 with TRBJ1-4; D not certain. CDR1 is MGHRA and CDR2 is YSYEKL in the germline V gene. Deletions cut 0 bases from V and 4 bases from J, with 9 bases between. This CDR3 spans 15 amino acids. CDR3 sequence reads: CASSQDGQVNEKLFF. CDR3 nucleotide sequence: TGCGCCAGCAGCCAAGATGGGCAGGTTAATGAAAAACTGTTTTTT.

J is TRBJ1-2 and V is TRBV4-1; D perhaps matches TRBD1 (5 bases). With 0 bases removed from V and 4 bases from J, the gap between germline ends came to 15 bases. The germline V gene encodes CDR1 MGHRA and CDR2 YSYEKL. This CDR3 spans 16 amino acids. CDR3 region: CASSQEPKAGSYGYTF. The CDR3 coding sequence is TGCGCCAGCAGCCAAGAGCCCAAGGCAGGGTCCTATGGCTACACCTTC.

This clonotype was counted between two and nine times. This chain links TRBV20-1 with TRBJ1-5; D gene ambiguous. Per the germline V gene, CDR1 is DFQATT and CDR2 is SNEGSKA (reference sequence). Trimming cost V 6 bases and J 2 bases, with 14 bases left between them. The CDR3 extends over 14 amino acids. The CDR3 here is CSAQPGTGNQPQHF. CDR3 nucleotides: TGCAGTGCCCAACCAGGAACGGGCAATCAGCCCCAGCATTTT.

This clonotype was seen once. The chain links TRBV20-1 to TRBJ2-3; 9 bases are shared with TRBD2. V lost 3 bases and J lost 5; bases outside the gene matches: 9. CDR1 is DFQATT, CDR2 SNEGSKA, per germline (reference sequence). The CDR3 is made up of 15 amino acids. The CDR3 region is CSASKAASGVDTQYF. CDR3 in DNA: TGCAGTGCTAGTAAGGCGGCTAGCGGGGTAGATACGCAGTATTTT.

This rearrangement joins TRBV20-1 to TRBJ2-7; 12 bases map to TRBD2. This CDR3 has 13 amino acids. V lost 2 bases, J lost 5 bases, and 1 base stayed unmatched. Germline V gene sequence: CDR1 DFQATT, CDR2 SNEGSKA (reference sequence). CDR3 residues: CSARRLAGDEQYF. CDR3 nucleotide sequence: TGCAGTGCTAGACGACTAGCGGGGGACGAGCAGTACTTC.

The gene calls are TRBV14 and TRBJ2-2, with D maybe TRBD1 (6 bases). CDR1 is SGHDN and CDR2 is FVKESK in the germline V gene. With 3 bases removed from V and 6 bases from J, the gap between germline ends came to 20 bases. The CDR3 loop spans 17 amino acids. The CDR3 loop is CASSQRSTGPKAGELFF. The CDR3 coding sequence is TGTGCCAGCAGCCAGCGTTCCACAGGGCCTAAGGCCGGGGAGCTGTTTTTT.

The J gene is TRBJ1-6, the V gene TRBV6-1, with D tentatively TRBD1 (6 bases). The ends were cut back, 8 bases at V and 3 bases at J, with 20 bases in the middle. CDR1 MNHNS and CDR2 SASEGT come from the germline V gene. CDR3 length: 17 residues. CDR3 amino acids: CASRGEAGAVYNSPLHF. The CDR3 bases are TGTGCCAGCCGCGGCGAGGCGGGGGCGGTCTATAATTCACCCCTCCACTTT.

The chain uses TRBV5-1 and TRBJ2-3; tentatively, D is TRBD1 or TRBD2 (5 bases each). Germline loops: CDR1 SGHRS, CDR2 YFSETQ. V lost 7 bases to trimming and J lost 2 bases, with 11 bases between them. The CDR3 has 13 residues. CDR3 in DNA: TGCGCCAGCGCCGGGGACGACACAGATACGCAGTATTTT. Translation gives CASAGDDTDTQYF.